This T cell receptor beta chain appears in the sequencing data of a study of blood T cells in healthy people across ages (dated by TCRdb to the mid-2010s). Regarding the study in general: In model experiments, template switching captured about one uniquely barcoded TCR beta cDNA molecule for every two T cells. Donors were grouped into four age groups: young (average roughly 15 years), middle-aged (39), aged (around 56) and long-lived (just over 80). To avoid experimental bias, donors of different ages were randomly spread across the sequencing lanes. Age-related changes in TCR beta repertoire diversity were measured in the study by deep sequencing normalized with unique cDNA molecular identifiers. Two additional independent replicas of 1 million unique cDNA reads from the same blood draw were analyzed for two donors (one aged 18 to 30 and one aged 80 or older). The full study reports these points: Bulk unsorted PBMC profiling prevented conclusive comparison of naive and antigen-experienced compartments. Donor CMV infection status was unknown, potentially confounding age-related changes in expanded clonotypes. There was a strong correlation between observed TCR beta diversity and the percentage of naive T cells measured by flow cytometry. The long-lived group showed more naive CD4+ T cells, fewer expanded clones and increased TCR diversity than the aged group, suggesting age selection. As age increased, observed TCR beta diversity per million T cells dropped in a roughly linear way, and a significant reduction was already evident by age roughly 40. Estimates of total diversity based on one million sequenced T cells were considered lower bounds and underestimates.

Systemically healthy Caucasian individuals from Russia, 39 in total and aged about 6 to 95 years, were included as donors. Each donor gave roughly 9.5 milliliters of peripheral blood, collected into EDTA-treated Vacutainer tubes. Ficoll-Paque density-gradient centrifugation was used to isolate PBMCs, with at least 7 million per sample. Trizol reagent was used to extract total RNA from the PBMCs, yielding at least 6 micrograms per sample. Naive CD45RAhigh/CD27high T cell percentages were measured by flow cytometry on a PBMC aliquot from every donor. The germline V gene specifies MDHEN as CDR1 and SYDVKM as CDR2. Relative to germline, V is missing 5 bases and J is missing 2 bases, with 6 bases of the junction outside any gene match. The CDR3 numbers 14 residues from cysteine through phenylalanine. This entry keeps only the CDR3 DNA: 42 bases, framed from base 1. The library was made by 5' RACE. The sample was run on an Illumina HiSeq 2500. A second roughly 6 to 12 cycle PCR used a sample-barcoded 5' primer and a J-beta primer mix. A unique molecular identifier was introduced onto each TCR beta cDNA molecule by a template-switch 5' adaptor carrying 12 random nucleotides. Each sample yielded at least 2.5 million CDR3-containing paired-end reads. All of the RNA was converted into first-strand cDNA using the Mint cDNA synthesis kit, with a TRBC-specific oligonucleotide serving as the primer. All cDNA was treated with uracil-DNA glycosylase and then went through a first 18-cycle PCR with the universal primers M1SS and BC2_uni_R. As for how the authors treated the data: Each sample was normalized by randomly selecting 1 million high-quality reads, each carrying a distinct molecular identifier. Reads sharing molecular identifiers were discarded rather than binned into consensus sequences. MiTCR, run with a Q25 quality threshold and the strictest error-elimination algorithm, handled CDR3 identification, clonotype clustering and error correction. A nonparametric unseen species model with Euler transformation was used to estimate lower-bound total TCR beta diversity. The public reads were quality trimmed at Q25 with fastp and then assembled into clones with MiXCR by TCRdb, keeping productive beta chains. Records with the same CDR3 protein are collapsed into one entry carrying the most frequent genes and DNA. The V and J calls were not made by the authors but by TCRdb's processing. The sample profile shows about 1 million distinct CDR3 sequences; more than 40% of them were found once. In total, the top ten clones hold 18% of the sample.

Remarks on this clonotype: Its cognate antigen has yet to be identified. Base qualities are not at hand, and no much larger clone is one base apart.

The V gene is TRBV28 and the J gene is TRBJ2-7, with 7 bases aligning to TRBD2. The sample taken for sequencing was blood. This clonotype was obtained from a woman aged 55-69 years in good health. CDR3 region: CASSTLREAYEQYF. The DNA sequence is as follows: TGTGCCAGCAGTACCCTACGGGAGGCCTACGAGCAGTACTTC.